Given below is one T cell receptor (beta chain) in context. Antigen unknown. The same CDR3 can be traced to other DNA sequences in this sample. TCRdb's table, derived via immunoSEQ multiplex PCR, lists solely in-frame clones and lacks some. The sample consists of tens of thousands of clones, 75% to 85% of them appearing once. CTLA-4 blockade with ipilimumab, together with focal radiation, was given to patients with chemo-refractory metastatic non-small-cell lung cancer. These data originate in a study of radiotherapy plus CTLA-4 blockade in lung cancer. Study as a whole: Among patients, roughly 18% showed objective responses, and 30% to 35% had disease control.

J was trimmed by 2 bases and V by 5 bases; bases with no gene match: 1. The CDR3 extends over 13 amino acids. In germline, CDR1 is MNHEY, CDR2 SVGAGI. Study-wide findings and caveats: Expansion of tumor-derived TCR clones was observed in blood after radiotherapy plus ipilimumab.

Here the sequenced sample was peripheral blood, taken from a patient treated with radiotherapy plus ipilimumab. The V call is TRBV6-5, the J call TRBJ1-2, with 8 bases aligning to TRBD1. The receptor was isolated from a human donor with non-small cell lung cancer who had a partial response to radiotherapy plus ipilimumab. The CDR3 nucleotides are TGTGCCAGCAGTCGACAGGGGAACTATGGCTACACCTTC. Its translation is CASSRQGNYGYTF.